The 13 T cell receptor beta chains listed next were all sequenced from one sample in a study of blood T cell repertoires in COVID-19. The protocol was immunoSEQ multiplex PCR, while the TCRdb copy is restricted to in-frame clones and leaves out a portion. The sample contains 360,000 or so clones, over 80% of which appear only once. Sequencing was carried out using PBMCs or T cells enriched from blood (not recorded which). Source of these receptors: a woman in her 50s who had recovered from COVID-19.

This clone was seen more than once but under ten times. V gene TRBV30 combines with J gene TRBJ2-1; 8 bases are a match to TRBD2. The J segment lost 8 bases and the V segment lost 8 bases, leaving 11 bases of the junction unmatched. Germline lookup yields CDR1 GTSNPN and CDR2 SVGIG (reference sequence). This CDR3 has 13 residues. The CDR3 bases are TGTGCCAGGACGGAAAGCGGGAGCCATGAGCAGTTCTTC. This codes for CARTESGSHEQFF. The full variable domain, its missing parts supplied by reference TRBV30 and TRBJ2-1, is SQTIHQWPATLVQPVGSPLSLECTVEGTSNPNLYWYRQAAGRGLQLLFYSVGIGQISSEVPQNLSASRPQDRQFILSSKKLLLSDSGFYLCARTESGSHEQFFGPGTRLTVL.

This clone was picked up one time. V and J are TRBV3-1 (or the pseudogene TRBV3-2) and TRBJ2-7; 7 nucleotides agree with TRBD2. Germline trimming cut 4 bases from V and 3 bases from J; bases unmatched to any gene: 9. The CDR3 runs 15 residues. Germline-derived CDR1 and CDR2 are LGHDT and YNNKEL (reference sequence). This chain's CDR3 is CASSRVGTTNYEQYF. CDR3 nucleotide sequence: TGTGCCAGCAGCCGTGTGGGGACTACCAACTACGAGCAGTACTTC.

CDR3 loop: CASSPGQVSGNTIYF. The CDR3 DNA reads TGTGCCAGCAGCCCCGGACAGGTCTCTGGAAACACCATATATTTT. The chain employs TRBV7-2 and TRBJ1-3; 7 nucleotides line up with TRBD1. CDR1 and CDR2 (germline): SGHTA, FQGNSA. The CDR3 covers 15 residues. V was clipped by 5 bases and J by 0 bases; unmatched bases: 4.

The V gene is TRBV4-1, the J gene TRBJ2-2; TRBD2 is a possible D gene (7 bases). Germline assignment: CDR1 MGHRA and CDR2 YSYEKL. Trimming cost V 0 bases and J 8 bases, with 16 bases left between them. The CDR3 totals 16 residues. The CDR3 bases are TGCGCCAGCAGCCAAGAACGGCTCAGGGGAGGGGGGGAGCTGTTTTTT. Encoded protein: CASSQERLRGGGELFF.

The chain has TRBV30 and TRBJ1-2, with D unclear. This CDR3 is 13 amino acids long. V lost 0 bases to trimming and J lost 3 bases, with 8 bases between them. Germline-derived CDR1 and CDR2 are GTSNPN and SVGIG (reference sequence). CDR3 in DNA: TGTGCCTGGAGTGTACGACACGACTATGGCTACACCTTC. This translates into CAWSVRHDYGYTF.

This sequence joins TRBV19 and TRBJ1-1, with D uncertain. Germline-derived CDR1 and CDR2 are LNHDA and SQIVND (reference sequence). CDR3 length: 14 residues. Trimming pared 7 bases from V and 3 bases from J, leaving 15 bases between. CDR3 in DNA: TGTGCCAGTACCCCCTCCGGCGGTGACACTGAAGCTTTCTTT. This codes for CASTPSGGDTEAFF.

The V call is TRBV19, the J call TRBJ2-3; possible D gene TRBD2, 7 bases. Per the germline V gene, CDR1 is LNHDA and CDR2 is SQIVND (reference sequence). V was shortened by 4 bases and J by 6 bases, with 17 bases between the two germline ends. The CDR3 is 15 amino acids. CDR3 coding DNA: TGTGCCAGTAGTAGGGGGGGGCTCAGGTTCGATACGCAGTATTTT. It translates to CASSRGGLRFDTQYF. The variable domain in full, completed from reference TRBV19 and TRBJ2-3, reads DGGITQSPKYLFRKEGQNVTLSCEQNLNHDAMYWYRQDPGQGLRLIYYSQIVNDFQKGDIAEGYSVSREKKESFPLTVTSAQKNPTAFYLCASSRGGLRFDTQYFGPGTRLTVL.

The rearrangement joins TRBV28 to TRBJ1-5; D not certain. This CDR3 region has 13 residues. CDR1 is MDHEN, CDR2 SYDVKM, per germline. The V end was cut by 3 bases, the J end by 11 bases, with 14 bases between. The CDR3 nucleotides read TGTGCCAGCAGTTTGTCCTCTAATCCGGCCCAGCATTTT. It is translated as CASSLSSNPAQHF. Full variable domain (remainder filled in from reference TRBV28 and TRBJ1-5): DVKVTQSSRYLVKRTGEKVFLECVQDMDHENMFWYRQDPGLGLRLIYFSYDVKMKEKGDIPEGYSVSREKKERFSLILESASTNQTSMYLCASSLSSNPAQHFGDGTRLSIL.

The V and J genes are TRBV30 and TRBJ2-7, with D possibly TRBD2 on 6 matching bases. Trimming shortened V by 3 bases and J by 0 bases, and 9 bases separated the two germline ends. The CDR3 extends over 13 amino acids. Germline CDR1 is GTSNPN and CDR2 is SVGIG (reference sequence). CDR3 sequence: CAWREGLSYEQYF. DNA of the CDR3: TGTGCCTGGAGGGAGGGACTCTCCTACGAGCAGTACTTC.

The J gene is TRBJ1-2, the V gene TRBV5-1, with D possibly TRBD1 on 6 matching bases. The CDR3 has 14 amino acids. Germline V gene data show CDR1 as SGHRS and CDR2 as YFSETQ. Trimming took 6 bases from V and 9 from J, leaving 21 bases between them. CDR3 in amino acids: CASNLGMGAVSYTF. CDR3 coding DNA: TGCGCCAGCAACCTAGGAATGGGGGCGGTTAGCTACACCTTC. Using reference TRBV5-1 and TRBJ1-2 for the parts outside the CDR3, the full variable domain is KAGVTQTPRYLIKTRGQQVTLSCSPISGHRSVSWYQQTPGQGLQFLFEYFSETQRNKGNFPGRFSGRQFSNSRSEMNVSTLELGDSALYLCASNLGMGAVSYTFGSGTRLTVV.

The table lists this clone with a few counts. The rearrangement joins TRBV9 to TRBJ2-5, with 10 bases aligning to TRBD1. J gave up 5 bases and V 2 bases, and 3 bases lay outside the gene matches. This CDR3 spans 14 amino acids. Germline assignment: CDR1 SGDLS and CDR2 YYNGEE. CDR3 residues: CASSVLGQGETQYF. The CDR3 DNA follows: TGTGCCAGCAGCGTGTTGGGACAGGGGGAGACCCAGTACTTC.

The chain recombines TRBV6-2 or TRBV6-3 with TRBJ2-7; a possible D gene is TRBD2 (5 bases). The CDR3 is made up of 15 amino acids. V lost 6 bases and J lost 2, with 17 bases in between. CDR1 MNHEY and CDR2 SVGEGT come from the germline V gene. Here the CDR3 DNA reads TGTGCCAGCAGCCCGTTAACCGGGGTAACCTACGAGCAGTACTTC. This gives the protein CASSPLTGVTYEQYF.

This clone has only a few counts. In DNA, the CDR3 is TGTGCCAGCAGCTTAGATCACTACGAGCAGTACTTC. This encodes CASSLDHYEQYF. The chain couples TRBV7-9 to TRBJ2-7, with D uncertain. The ends were cut back, 1 base at V and 3 bases at J, with 4 bases in the middle. This CDR3 has 12 residues. In germline, CDR1 is SEHNR, CDR2 FQNEAQ (reference sequence).